This T cell receptor (beta chain) derives from a study of T cells in tuberculosis. Study overall: The T cells targeted glucose monomycolate, a mycobacterial lipid, via CD1B.

Thawed, overnight-rested PBMC were stained with GMM-loaded CD1B tetramer, viability dye and anti-CD3, then sorted. C32 glucose monomycolate from Rhodococcus equi was loaded onto the CD1B tetramers. CD14-expressing monocytes were removed from PBMC before cryopreservation and sorting. This CDR3 contains 12 residues. From germline, CDR1 is SGHNT and CDR2 YYREEE (reference sequence). The V end was cut by 2 bases, the J end by 2 bases, with 4 bases between. Clones were sequenced by immunoSEQ multiplex PCR, and TCRdb holds only the in-frame ones, with some missing. In the table there are roughly 60,000 clones, under 90% of which are singletons. This clone was seen only a few times.

This TCR derives from an adult woman with latent tuberculosis. The chain couples TRBV5-4 to TRBJ2-5, with D unclear. The sample was CD1b-GMM tetramer-negative cells sorted from PBMCs. CDR3 in amino acids: CASSFLQETQYF. The CDR3 bases are TGTGCCAGCAGCTTTCTTCAAGAGACCCAGTACTTC.